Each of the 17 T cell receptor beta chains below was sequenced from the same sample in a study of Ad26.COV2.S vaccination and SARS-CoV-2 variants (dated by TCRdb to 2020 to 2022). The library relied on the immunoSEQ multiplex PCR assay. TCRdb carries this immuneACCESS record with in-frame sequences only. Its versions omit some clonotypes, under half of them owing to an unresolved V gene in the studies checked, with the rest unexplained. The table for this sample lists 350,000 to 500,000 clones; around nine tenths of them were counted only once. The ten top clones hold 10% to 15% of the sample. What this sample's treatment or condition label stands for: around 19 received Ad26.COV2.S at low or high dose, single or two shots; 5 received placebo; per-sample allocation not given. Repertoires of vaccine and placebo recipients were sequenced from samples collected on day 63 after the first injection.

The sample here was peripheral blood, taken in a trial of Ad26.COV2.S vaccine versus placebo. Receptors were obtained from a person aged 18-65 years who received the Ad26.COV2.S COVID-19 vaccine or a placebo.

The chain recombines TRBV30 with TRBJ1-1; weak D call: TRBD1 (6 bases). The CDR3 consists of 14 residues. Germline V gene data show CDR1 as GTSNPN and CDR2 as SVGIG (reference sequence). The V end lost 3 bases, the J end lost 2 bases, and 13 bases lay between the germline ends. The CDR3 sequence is CAWRITGTNTEAFF. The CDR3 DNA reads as TGTGCCTGGAGGATTACAGGGACTAACACTGAAGCTTTCTTT.

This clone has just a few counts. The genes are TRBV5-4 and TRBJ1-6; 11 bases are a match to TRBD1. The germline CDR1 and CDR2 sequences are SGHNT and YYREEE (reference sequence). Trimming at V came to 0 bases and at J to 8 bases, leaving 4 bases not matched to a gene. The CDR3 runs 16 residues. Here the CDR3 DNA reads TGTGCCAGCAGCTTGGGTGGGACAGGGGGATATTCACCCCTCCACTTT. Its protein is CASSLGGTGGYSPLHF.

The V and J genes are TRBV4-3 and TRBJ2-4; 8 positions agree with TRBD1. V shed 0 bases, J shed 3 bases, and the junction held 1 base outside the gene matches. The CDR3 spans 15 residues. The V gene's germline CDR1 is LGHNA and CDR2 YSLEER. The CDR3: CASSQEDRDKNIQYF. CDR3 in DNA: TGCGCCAGCAGCCAAGAGGACAGGGACAAAAACATTCAGTACTTC.

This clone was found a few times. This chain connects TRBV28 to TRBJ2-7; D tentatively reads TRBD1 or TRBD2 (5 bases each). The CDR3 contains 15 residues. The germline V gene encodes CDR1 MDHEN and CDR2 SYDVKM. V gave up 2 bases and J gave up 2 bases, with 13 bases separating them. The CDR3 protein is CASSLSPSGPYEQYF. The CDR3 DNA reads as TGTGCCAGCAGTTTAAGCCCTTCGGGGCCCTACGAGCAGTACTTC.

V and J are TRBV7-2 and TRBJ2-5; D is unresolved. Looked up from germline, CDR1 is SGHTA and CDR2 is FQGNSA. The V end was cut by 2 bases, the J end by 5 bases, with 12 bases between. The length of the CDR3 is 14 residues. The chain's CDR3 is CASSLNSLGETQYF. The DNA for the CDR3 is TGTGCCAGCAGCTTAAATTCCCTCGGGGAGACCCAGTACTTC.

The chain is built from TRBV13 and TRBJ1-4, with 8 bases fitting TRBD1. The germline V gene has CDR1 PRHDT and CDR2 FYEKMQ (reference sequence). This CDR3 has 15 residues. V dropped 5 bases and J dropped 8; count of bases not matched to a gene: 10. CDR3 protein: CASSRTGGSGEKLFF. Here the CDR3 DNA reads TGTGCCAGCAGCCGTACAGGGGGATCGGGGGAAAAACTGTTTTTT.

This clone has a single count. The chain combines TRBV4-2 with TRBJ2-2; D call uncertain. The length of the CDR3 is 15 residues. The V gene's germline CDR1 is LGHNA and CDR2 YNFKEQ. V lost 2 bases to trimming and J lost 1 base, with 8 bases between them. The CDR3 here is CASSQKGLNTGELFF. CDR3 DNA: TGTGCCAGCAGCCAAAAGGGTCTGAACACCGGGGAGCTGTTTTTT.

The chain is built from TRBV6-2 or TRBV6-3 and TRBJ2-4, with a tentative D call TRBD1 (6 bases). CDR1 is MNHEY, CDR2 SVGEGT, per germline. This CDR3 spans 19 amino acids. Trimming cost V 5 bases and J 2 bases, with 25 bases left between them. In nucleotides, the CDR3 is TGTGCCAGCAGTGGCCCACAGGGTTTTCAGCTAAACCCCAAAAACATTCAGTACTTC. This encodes CASSGPQGFQLNPKNIQYF.

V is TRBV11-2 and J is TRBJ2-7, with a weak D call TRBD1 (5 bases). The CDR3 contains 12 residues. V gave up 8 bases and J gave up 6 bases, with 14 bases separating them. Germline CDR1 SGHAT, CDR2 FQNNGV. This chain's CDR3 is CASWKGVGEQYF. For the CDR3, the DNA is TGTGCCAGCTGGAAAGGGGTCGGCGAGCAGTACTTC.

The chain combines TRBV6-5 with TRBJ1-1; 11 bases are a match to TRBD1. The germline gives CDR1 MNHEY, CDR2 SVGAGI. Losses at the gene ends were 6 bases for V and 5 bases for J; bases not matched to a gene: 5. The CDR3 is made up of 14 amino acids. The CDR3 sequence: CASRGTGGLTEAFF. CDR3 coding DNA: TGTGCCAGCAGGGGGACAGGGGGTTTGACTGAAGCTTTCTTT.

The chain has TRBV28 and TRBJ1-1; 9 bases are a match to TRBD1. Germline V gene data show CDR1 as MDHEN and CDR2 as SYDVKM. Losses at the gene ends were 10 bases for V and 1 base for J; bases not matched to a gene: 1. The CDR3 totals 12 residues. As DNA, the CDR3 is TGTGCCATACAGGGGGCGAACACTGAAGCTTTCTTT. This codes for CAIQGANTEAFF.

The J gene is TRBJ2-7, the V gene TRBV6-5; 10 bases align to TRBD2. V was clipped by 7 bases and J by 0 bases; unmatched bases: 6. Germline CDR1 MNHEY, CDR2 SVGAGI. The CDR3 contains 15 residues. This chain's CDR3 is CASILTSGYSYEQYF. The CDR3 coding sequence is TGTGCCAGCATCCTGACTAGCGGGTACTCCTACGAGCAGTACTTC.

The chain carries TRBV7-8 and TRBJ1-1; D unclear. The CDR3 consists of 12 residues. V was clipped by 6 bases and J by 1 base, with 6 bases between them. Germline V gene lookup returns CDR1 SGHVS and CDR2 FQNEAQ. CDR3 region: CASSSKNTEAFF. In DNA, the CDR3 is TGTGCCAGCAGTTCTAAGAACACTGAAGCTTTCTTT.

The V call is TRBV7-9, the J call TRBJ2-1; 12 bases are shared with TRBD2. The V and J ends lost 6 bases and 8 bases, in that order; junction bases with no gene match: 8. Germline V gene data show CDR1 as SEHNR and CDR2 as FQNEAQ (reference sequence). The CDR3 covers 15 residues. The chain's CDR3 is CASSPTSGSVDEQFF. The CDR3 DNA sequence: TGTGCCAGCAGTCCGACTAGCGGGAGTGTAGATGAGCAGTTCTTC.

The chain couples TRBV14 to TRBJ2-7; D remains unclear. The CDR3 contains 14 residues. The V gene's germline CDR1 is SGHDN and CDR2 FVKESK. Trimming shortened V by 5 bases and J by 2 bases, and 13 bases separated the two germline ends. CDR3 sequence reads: CASSVSTRPYEQYF. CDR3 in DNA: TGTGCCAGCAGCGTCTCAACACGACCCTACGAGCAGTACTTC.

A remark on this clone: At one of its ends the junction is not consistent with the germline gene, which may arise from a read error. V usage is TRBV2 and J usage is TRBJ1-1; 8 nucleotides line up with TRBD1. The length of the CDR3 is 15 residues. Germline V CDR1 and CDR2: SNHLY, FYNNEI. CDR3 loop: CASIPRTGLKTEAFF. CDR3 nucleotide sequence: TGTGCCAGCATCCCACGGACAGGGTTGAAAACTGAAGCTTTCTTT.

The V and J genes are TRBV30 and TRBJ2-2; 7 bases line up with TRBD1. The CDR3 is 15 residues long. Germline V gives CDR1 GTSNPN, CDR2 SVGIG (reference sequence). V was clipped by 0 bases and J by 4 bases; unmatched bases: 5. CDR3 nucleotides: TGTGCCTGGAGTGTAGGGGGCGGTTCCACCGGGGAGCTGTTTTTT. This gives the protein CAWSVGGGSTGELFF.